This T cell receptor (beta chain) was identified during a study of T cell changes during pregnancy in multiple sclerosis. Libraries were prepared by immunoSEQ multiplex PCR; TCRdb keeps only in-frame clonotypes and omits some of them. The sample consists of approximately 110,000 clones, more than 85% of them appearing once. Source: peripheral blood, taken in the third trimester of pregnancy. This clonotype originated in a female donor with multiple sclerosis, enrolled in a pregnancy study.

The CDR3: CASSKAASRLGPIF. CDR3 nucleotide sequence: TGTGCCAGCAGCAAAGCCGCGTCGAGACTAGGCCCCATCTTC. The genes are TRBV21-1 and TRBJ2-7; no DNA check was done on the table's D call, TRBD2. TRBV21-1 is an annotated pseudogene. The CDR3 extends over 14 amino acids.